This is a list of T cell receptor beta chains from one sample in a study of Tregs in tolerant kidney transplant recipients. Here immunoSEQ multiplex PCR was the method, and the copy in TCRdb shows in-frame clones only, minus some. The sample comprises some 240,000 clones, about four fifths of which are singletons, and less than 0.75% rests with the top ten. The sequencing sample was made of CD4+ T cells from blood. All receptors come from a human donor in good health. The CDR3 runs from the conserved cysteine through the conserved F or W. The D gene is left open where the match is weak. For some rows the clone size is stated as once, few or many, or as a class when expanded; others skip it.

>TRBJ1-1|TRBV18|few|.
CASSPLPGHMNTEAFF
TGTGCCAGCTCACCACTTCCGGGACACATGAACACTGAAGCTTTCTTT
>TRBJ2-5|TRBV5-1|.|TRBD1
CASSLWGQVGEYF
TGCGCCAGCAGCTTGTGGGGACAGGTCGGGGAGTACTTC
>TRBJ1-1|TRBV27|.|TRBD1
CASIPSRGRTEAFF
TGTGCCAGCATTCCTTCCAGGGGGCGTACTGAAGCTTTCTTT
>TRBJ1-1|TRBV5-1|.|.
CASSLAELGMNTEAFF
TGCGCCAGCAGCTTGGCAGAACTTGGGATGAACACTGAAGCTTTCTTT
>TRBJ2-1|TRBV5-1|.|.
CASSLTQGGYNEQFF
TGCGCCAGCAGCTTGACCCAGGGGGGCTACAATGAGCAGTTCTTC
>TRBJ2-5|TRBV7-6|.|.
CASSPTTGTHQETQYF
TGTGCCAGCAGCCCCACTACAGGTACCCATCAAGAGACCCAGTACTTC
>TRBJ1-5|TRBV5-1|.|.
CASSLKPNQPQHF
TGCGCCAGCAGCTTGAAACCTAATCAGCCCCAGCATTTT
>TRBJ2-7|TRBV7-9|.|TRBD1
CASSWNRDSTYEQYF
TGTGCCAGCAGCTGGAACCGGGACAGCACCTACGAGCAGTACTTC
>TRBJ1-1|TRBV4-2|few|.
CASSRHPQGTYTEAFF
TGTGCCAGCAGCCGACACCCCCAGGGGACCTACACTGAAGCTTTCTTT
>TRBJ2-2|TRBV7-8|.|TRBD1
CASSPGARGTGELFF
TGTGCCAGCAGCCCTGGGGCCAGGGGGACCGGGGAGCTGTTTTTT
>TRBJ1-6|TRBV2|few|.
CASKAPRDNSPLHF
TGTGCCAGCAAGGCCCCCCGGGATAATTCACCCCTCCACTTT
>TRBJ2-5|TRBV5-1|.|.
CASSYGQQETQYF
TGCGCCAGCAGCTACGGACAGCAAGAGACCCAGTACTTC
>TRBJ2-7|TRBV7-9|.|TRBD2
CASSLRTSDEQYF
TGTGCCAGCAGCCTCAGGACTAGCGACGAGCAGTACTTC
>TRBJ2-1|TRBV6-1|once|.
CASSDRSGAWEQFF
TGTGCCAGCAGTGATCGGTCAGGGGCTTGGGAGCAGTTCTTC
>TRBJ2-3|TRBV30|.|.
CAWSDPRGQGTDTQYF
TGTGCCTGGAGTGACCCCCGAGGGCAGGGGACAGATACGCAGTATTTT
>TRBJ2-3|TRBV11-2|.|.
CASSFIAASTDTQYF
TGTGCCAGCAGCTTTATAGCGGCTAGCACAGATACGCAGTATTTT
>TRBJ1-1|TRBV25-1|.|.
CASSDAYTEAFF
TGTGCCAGCAGTGACGCCTACACTGAAGCTTTCTTT
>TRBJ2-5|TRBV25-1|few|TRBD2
CASSGGVGLEGETQYF
TGTGCCAGCAGCGGGGGGGTGGGACTAGAGGGCGAGACCCAGTACTTC
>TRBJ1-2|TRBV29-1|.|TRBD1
CSVEDTGGRYGYTF
TGCAGCGTTGAAGATACAGGGGGACGGTATGGCTACACCTTC
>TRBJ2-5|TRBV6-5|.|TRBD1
CASSLYRGRETQYF
TGTGCCAGCAGTCTATACAGGGGAAGGGAGACCCAGTACTTC
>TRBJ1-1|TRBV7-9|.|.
CASSLQGPNTEAFF
TGTGCCAGCAGCTTACAGGGCCCGAACACTGAAGCTTTCTTT
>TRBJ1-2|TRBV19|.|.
CASSIGRANYGYTF
TGTGCCAGTAGTATAGGCAGGGCTAACTATGGCTACACCTTC
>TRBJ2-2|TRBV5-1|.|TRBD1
CASSLDRGFRGTGELFF
TGCGCCAGCAGCTTGGACAGGGGGTTTCGGGGCACCGGGGAGCTGTTTTTT
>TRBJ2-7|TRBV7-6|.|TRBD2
CASSLGTGLASYEQYF
TGTGCCAGCAGCTTAGGTACGGGACTAGCCTCCTACGAGCAGTACTTC
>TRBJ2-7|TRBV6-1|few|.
CASSELQGYDEQYF
TGTGCCAGCAGTGAACTGCAGGGCTACGACGAGCAGTACTTC
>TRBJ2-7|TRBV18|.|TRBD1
CASSPMGQGYEQYF
TGTGCCAGCTCACCAATGGGACAGGGCTACGAGCAGTACTTC
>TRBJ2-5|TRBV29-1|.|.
CSAAPGPKGETQYF
TGCAGCGCCGCCCCAGGCCCAAAGGGGGAGACCCAGTACTTC
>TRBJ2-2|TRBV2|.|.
CASSESLATTGELFF
TGTGCCAGCAGTGAAAGTCTAGCGACGACCGGGGAGCTGTTTTTT
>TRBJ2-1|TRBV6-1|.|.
CASNQLIGGEQFF
TGTGCCAGCAACCAACTTATAGGGGGTGAGCAGTTCTTC
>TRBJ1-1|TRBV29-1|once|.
CSADKDRNTEAFF
TGCAGCGCTGATAAGGACAGGAACACTGAAGCTTTCTTT
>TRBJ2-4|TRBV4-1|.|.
CASSQDPEWLAKNIQYF
TGCGCCAGCAGCCAAGATCCGGAATGGCTAGCCAAAAACATTCAGTACTTC
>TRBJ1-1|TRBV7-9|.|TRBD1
CASSLGHGTGQNTEAFF
TGTGCCAGCAGCTTAGGCCACGGGACAGGTCAGAACACTGAAGCTTTCTTT
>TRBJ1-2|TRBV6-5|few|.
CASNEIPYGYTF
TGTGCCAGCAACGAAATCCCCTATGGCTACACCTTC
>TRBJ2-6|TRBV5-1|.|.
CASGRYSEASGANVLTF
TGCGCCAGCGGCCGGTATTCCGAGGCCTCTGGGGCCAACGTCCTGACTTTC
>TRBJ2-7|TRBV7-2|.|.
CASSYSVGEQYF
TGTGCCAGCAGCTACTCTGTGGGCGAGCAGTACTTC
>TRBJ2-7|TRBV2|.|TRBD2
CASRSPGLAGEQYF
TGTGCCAGCAGGTCTCCGGGACTAGCCGGCGAGCAGTACTTC
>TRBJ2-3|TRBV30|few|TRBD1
CAWSVGTAADTQYF
TGTGCCTGGAGTGTGGGGACAGCCGCAGATACGCAGTATTTT
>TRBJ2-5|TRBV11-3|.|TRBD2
CASSTGGGTETQYF
TGTGCCAGCAGCACCGGGGGGGGCACGGAGACCCAGTACTTC
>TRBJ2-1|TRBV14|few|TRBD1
CASSGLRQGAYNEQFF
TGTGCCAGCAGCGGACTTAGACAGGGGGCATACAATGAGCAGTTCTTC
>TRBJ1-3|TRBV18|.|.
CASSQGLTSGNTIYF
TGTGCCAGCTCACAGGGACTGACCTCTGGAAACACCATATATTTT
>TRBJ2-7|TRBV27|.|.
CASSHLDSSYEQYF
TGTGCCAGCAGCCACCTCGACAGCTCCTACGAGCAGTACTTC
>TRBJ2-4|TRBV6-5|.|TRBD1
CASSSRGPSLLQYF
TGTGCCAGCAGTAGCAGGGGGCCCTCCCTTCTTCAGTACTTC
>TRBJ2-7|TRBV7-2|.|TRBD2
CASSRRAAGSSYEQYF
TGTGCCAGCAGCCGCCGGGCAGCGGGGAGCTCCTACGAGCAGTACTTC
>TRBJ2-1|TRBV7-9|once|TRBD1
CASSVPQGSYNEQFF
TGTGCCAGCAGCGTCCCACAGGGGTCCTACAATGAGCAGTTCTTC
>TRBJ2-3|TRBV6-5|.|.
CASSYRETVDTQYF
TGTGCCAGCAGTTACCGGGAGACGGTAGATACGCAGTATTTT
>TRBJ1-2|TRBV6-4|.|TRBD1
CASSAQGGDQGNYGYTF
TGTGCCAGCAGTGCCCAAGGGGGCGACCAAGGGAACTATGGCTACACCTTC
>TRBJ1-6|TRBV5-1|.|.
CASSLDTSDAANSPLHF
TGCGCCAGCAGCTTGGATACATCGGACGCGGCTAATTCACCCCTCCACTTT
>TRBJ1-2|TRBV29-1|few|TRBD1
CSVQQGMGGYTF
TGCAGCGTGCAACAGGGGATGGGTGGCTACACCTTC
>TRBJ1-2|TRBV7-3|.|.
CAPSTGQSGGYTF
TGTGCCCCCAGCACCGGACAGTCGGGTGGCTACACCTTC
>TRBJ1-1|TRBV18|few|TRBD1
CASSLRDRGSAAEAFF
TGTGCCAGCTCACTCCGGGACAGGGGTTCCGCAGCTGAAGCTTTCTTT
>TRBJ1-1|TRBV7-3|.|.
CASSPGVGATRSEAFF
TGTGCCAGCAGCCCGGGGGTAGGGGCCACCCGATCTGAAGCTTTCTTT
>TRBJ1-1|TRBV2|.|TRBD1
CASSSQGVTEAFF
TGTGCCAGCAGTTCCCAGGGGGTCACTGAAGCTTTCTTT
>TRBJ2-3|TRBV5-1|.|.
CASSSASVGDTQYF
TGCGCCAGCAGCTCAGCTTCAGTCGGAGATACGCAGTATTTT
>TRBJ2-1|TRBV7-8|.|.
CASSSGRGYEQFF
TGTGCCAGCAGCTCTGGCCGGGGATATGAGCAGTTCTTC
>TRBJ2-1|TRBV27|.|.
CASSSGLAYNEQFF
TGTGCCAGCAGTTCGGGACTCGCGTACAATGAGCAGTTCTTC
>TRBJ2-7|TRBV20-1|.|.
CSAGERGEQYF
TGCAGTGCTGGGGAAAGGGGCGAGCAGTACTTC